The clone carrying this T cell receptor (beta chain) was observed a few times. Its target is not known. The record originates from a study of blood T cells in healthy people across ages. A sample-barcoded 5' primer and a J-beta primer mix were used in a second PCR of about 7 to 12 cycles. Each CDR3 protein gets one entry after TCRdb re-called the 5' RACE reads with MiXCR. The sample gives 1.8 million or so distinct CDR3 sequences, roughly two fifths of which show up once; approximately 22% is in the top ten. CDR3 length equals 15 residues. Germline trimming cut 4 bases from V and 2 bases from J; bases unmatched to any gene: 7. Study-wide findings and caveats: Per million T cells, TCR beta diversity dropped roughly linearly as age increased.

This chain uses TRBV12-3 or TRBV12-4 with TRBJ2-5; the match to TRBD2 covers 7 bases. Source material: blood. The source is a human donor in good health. In DNA form, the CDR3 reads TGTGCCAGCAGTTCGTCTGGGACTATTCAAGAGACCCAGTACTTC. Its translation is CASSSSGTIQETQYF.